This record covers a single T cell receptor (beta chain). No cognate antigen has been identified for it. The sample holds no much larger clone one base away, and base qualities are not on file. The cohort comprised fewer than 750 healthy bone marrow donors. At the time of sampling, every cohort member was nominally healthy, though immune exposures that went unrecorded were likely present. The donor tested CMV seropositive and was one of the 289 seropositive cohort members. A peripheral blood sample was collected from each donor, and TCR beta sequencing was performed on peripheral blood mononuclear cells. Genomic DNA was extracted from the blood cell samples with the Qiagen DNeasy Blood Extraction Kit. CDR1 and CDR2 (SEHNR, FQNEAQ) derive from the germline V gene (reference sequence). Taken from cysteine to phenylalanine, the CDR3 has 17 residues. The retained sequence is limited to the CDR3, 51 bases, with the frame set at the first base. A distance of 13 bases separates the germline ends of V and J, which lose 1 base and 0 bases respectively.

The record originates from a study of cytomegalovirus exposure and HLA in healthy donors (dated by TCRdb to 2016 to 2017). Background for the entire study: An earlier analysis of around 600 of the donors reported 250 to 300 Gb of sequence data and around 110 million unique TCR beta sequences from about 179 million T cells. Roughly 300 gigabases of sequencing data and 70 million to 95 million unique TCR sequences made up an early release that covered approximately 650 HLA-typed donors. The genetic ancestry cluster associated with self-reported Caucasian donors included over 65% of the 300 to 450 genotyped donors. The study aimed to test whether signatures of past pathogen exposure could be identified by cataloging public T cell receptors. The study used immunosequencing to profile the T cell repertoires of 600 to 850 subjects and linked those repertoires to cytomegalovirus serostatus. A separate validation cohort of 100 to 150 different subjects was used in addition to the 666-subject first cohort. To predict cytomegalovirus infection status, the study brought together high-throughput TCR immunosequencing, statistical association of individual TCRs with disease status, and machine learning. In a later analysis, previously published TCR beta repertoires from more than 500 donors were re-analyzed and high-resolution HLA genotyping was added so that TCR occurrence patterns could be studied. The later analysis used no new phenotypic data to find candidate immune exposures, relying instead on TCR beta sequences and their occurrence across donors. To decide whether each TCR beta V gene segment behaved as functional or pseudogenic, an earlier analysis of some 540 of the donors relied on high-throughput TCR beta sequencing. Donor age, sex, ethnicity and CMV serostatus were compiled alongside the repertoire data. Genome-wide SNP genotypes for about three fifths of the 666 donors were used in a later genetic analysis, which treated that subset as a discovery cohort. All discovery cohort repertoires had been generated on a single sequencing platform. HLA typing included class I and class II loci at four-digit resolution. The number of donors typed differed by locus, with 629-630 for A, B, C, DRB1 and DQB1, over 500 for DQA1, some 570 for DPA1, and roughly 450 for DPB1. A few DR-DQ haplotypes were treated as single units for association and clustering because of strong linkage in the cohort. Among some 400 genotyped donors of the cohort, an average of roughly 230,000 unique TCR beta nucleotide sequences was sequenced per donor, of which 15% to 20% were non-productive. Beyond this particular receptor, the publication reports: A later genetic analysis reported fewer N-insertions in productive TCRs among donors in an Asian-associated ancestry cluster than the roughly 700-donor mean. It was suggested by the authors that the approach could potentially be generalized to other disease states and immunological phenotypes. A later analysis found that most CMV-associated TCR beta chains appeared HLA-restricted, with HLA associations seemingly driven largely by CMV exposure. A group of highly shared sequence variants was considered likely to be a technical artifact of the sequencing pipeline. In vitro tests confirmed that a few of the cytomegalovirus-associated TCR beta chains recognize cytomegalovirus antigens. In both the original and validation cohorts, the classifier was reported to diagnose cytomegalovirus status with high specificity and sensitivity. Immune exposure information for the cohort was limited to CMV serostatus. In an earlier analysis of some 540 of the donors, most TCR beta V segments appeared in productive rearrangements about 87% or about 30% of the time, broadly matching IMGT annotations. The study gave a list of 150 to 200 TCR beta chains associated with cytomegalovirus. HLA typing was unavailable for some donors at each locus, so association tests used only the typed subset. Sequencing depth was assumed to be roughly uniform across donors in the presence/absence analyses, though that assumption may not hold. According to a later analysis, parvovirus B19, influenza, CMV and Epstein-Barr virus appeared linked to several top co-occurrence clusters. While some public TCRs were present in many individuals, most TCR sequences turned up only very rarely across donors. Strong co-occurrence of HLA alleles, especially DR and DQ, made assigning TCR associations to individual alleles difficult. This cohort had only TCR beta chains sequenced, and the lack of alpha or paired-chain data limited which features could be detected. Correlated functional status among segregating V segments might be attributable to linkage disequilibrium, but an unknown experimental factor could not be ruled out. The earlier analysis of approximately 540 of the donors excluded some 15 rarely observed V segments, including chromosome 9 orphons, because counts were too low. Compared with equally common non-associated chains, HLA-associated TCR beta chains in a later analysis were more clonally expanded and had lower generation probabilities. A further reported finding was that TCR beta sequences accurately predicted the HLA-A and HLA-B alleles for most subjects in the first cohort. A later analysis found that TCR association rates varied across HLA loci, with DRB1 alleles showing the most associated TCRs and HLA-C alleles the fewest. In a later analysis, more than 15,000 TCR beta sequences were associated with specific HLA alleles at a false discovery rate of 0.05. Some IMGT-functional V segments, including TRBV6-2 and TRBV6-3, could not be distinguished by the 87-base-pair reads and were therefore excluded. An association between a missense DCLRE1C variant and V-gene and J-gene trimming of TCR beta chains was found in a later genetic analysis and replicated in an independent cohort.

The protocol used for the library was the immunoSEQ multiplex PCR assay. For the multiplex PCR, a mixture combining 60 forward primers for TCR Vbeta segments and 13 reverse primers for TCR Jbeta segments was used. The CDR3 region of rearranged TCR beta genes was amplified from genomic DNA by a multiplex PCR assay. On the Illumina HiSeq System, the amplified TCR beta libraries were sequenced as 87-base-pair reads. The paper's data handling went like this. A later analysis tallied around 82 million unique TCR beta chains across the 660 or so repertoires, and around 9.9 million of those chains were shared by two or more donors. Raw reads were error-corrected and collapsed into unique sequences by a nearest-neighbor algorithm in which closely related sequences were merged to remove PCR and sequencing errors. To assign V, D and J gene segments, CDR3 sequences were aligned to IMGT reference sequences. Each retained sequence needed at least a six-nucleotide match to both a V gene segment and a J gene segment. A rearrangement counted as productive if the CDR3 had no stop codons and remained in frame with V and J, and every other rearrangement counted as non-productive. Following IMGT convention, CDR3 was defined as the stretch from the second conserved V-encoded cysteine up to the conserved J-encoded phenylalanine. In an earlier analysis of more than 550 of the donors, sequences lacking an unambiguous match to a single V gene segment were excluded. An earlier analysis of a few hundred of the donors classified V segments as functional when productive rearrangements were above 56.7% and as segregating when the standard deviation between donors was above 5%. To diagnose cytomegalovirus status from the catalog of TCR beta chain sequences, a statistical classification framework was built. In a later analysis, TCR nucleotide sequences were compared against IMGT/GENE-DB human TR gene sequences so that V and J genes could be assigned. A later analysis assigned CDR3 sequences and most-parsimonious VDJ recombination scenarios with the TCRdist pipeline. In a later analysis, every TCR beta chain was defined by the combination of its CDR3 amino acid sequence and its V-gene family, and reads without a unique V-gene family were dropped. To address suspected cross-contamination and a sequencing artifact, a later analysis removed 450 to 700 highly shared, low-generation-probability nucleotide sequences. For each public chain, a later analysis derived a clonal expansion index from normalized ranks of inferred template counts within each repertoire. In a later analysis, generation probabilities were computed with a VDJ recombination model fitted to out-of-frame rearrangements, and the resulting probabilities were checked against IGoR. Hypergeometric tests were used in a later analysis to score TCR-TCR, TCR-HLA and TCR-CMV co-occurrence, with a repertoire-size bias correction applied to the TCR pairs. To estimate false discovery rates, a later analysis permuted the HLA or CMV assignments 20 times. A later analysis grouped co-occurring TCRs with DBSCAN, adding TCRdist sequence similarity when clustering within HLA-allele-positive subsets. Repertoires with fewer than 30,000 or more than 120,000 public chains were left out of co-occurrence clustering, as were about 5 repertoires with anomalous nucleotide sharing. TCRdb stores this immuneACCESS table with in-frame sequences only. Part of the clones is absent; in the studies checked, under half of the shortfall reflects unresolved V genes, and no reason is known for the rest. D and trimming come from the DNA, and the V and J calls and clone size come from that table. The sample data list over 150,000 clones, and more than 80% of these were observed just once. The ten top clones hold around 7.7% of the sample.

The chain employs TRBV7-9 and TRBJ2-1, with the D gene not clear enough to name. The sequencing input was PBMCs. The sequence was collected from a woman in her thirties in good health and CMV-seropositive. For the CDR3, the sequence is CASSLGLGVSSYNEQFF. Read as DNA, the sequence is TGTGCCAGCAGCTTAGGGTTGGGCGTAAGCTCCTACAATGAGCAGTTCTTC.